The entry below gives a single TCR beta chain sequence along with its context. Antigen unknown. As to time point: week 5, during vaccination. Doses consisted of 300 ug of mutant IDH1 20-mer peptide each, paired with topical imiquimod. The data derive from a study of a mutant IDH1 vaccine in newly diagnosed glioma. Study summary: The sex distribution of treated patients was about 60% male and around 40% female, with a mean age of around 40 years.

Repertoires were generated with immunoSEQ multiplex PCR, while TCRdb's copy carries only in-frame clones and drops some. The sample comprises tens of thousands of clones, roughly 78% of which are singletons, and roughly 5.2% rests with the top ten. Per germline, CDR1 SGHVS and CDR2 FQNEAQ. Trimming removed 5 bases at V and 7 bases at J, with 24 bases between. The CDR3 totals 17 residues. The genes are TRBV7-8 and TRBJ2-1; possibly TRBD1 for D (7 bases). The clonotype originates from a man aged 50-60 years with glioma. Specimen: PBMCs, collected from a glioma patient whose treatment included an IDH1 peptide vaccine. The DNA of the CDR3 is TGTGCCAGCAGCCCCAGGGGGTCGGGGGCAGGTGGGAATGAGCAGTTCTTC. This encodes CASSPRGSGAGGNEQFF.